This TCR beta chain was sequenced during a study of identical twins. TCRdb itself ran the 5' RACE reads through MiXCR, one entry per CDR3 protein. This table holds about 500,000 distinct CDR3 sequences, 14% found once. V was pared by 0 bases and J by 6 bases, with 5 bases of the junction left unmatched. Looked up from germline, CDR1 is LGHNA and CDR2 is YSLEER. The CDR3 sequence is 14 residues long. This clonotype was counted many times. The same data also went into a second study, on yellow fever vaccine responses in identical twins.

The chain recombines TRBV4-3 with TRBJ2-7; TRBD2 agrees at 7 bases. The sequenced material came from CD4+ T cells sorted from blood. This TCR came from a woman in her late teens or twenties in good health. CDR3 nucleotide sequence: TGCGCCAGCAGCCAAGATATGACTAGCCGCGAGCAGTACTTC. Its protein is CASSQDMTSREQYF.